The following is a TCR beta chain sequence with its context. Its cognate antigen is unknown. This entry comes from a study of identical twins. Study-wide results and caveats: With abundant cord blood beta clonotypes, insertions were fewer; memory repertoires showed no such pattern. Conclusions were drawn cross-sectionally by statistical analysis, without following the same donors. Sequences that were beta out-of-frame showed weaker excess twin sharing. Models came in too low on out-of-frame TCR alpha sharing in monozygotic twins.

V was shortened by 4 bases and J by 7 bases, with 13 bases between the two germline ends. This CDR3 is 14 amino acids long. CDR1 is SEHNR and CDR2 is FQNEAQ in the germline V gene (reference sequence). MiXCR was run by TCRdb on the 5' RACE reads, yielding one entry per CDR3 protein. The sample lists about 700,000 distinct CDR3 sequences, 8.6% seen once, with 0.75% to 1% in the top ten. This sample was also put to use in a study of yellow fever vaccine responses in identical twins.

The origin of this receptor is a woman between 18 and 29 years old in good health. Input material: PBMCs. The chain has TRBV7-9 and TRBJ2-2; the D gene is possibly TRBD1 (5 bases). The CDR3 region is CASSSAGSGGELFF. The CDR3 DNA reads as TGTGCCAGCAGCTCAGCAGGGTCCGGCGGGGAGCTGTTTTTT.